This T cell receptor (beta chain) was recovered during a study of cytomegalovirus exposure and HLA in healthy donors. Researchers ran the PCR with 60 Vbeta and 13 Jbeta primers. Measured with immunoSEQ multiplex PCR; TCRdb has only the in-frame clones, and not every one. The data hold 90,000 to 100,000 clones, with roughly 80% observed a single time. This clone occurred a few times. This TCR was recovered from a man aged 40-49 years in good health and CMV-seropositive. Sequences were obtained from PBMCs.

CDR3 in amino acids: CASSPHQGTNEKLFF. The CDR3 DNA sequence: TGTGCCAGCAGCCCCCACCAGGGAACTAATGAAAAACTGTTTTTT. The chain links TRBV5-4 to TRBJ1-4; D perhaps matches TRBD1 (5 bases). With 4 bases removed from V and 1 base from J, the gap between germline ends came to 11 bases. The CDR3 has 15 amino acids. Germline CDR1 is SGHNT and CDR2 is YYREEE (reference sequence). The full variable domain, with the rest looked up from reference TRBV5-4 and TRBJ1-4, is ETGVTQSPTHLIKTRGQQVTLRCSSQSGHNTVSWYQQALGQGPQFIFQYYREEENGRGNFPPRFSGLQFPNYSSELNVNALELDDSALYLCASSPHQGTNEKLFFGSGTQLSVL.